This T cell receptor (beta chain) was captured by sequencing in a study of cytomegalovirus exposure and HLA in healthy donors. PCR primers comprised 60 Vbeta and 13 Jbeta primers. The assay was immunoSEQ multiplex PCR, and TCRdb's table has in-frame clones only and misses some. The sample has some 150,000 clones; roughly four fifths are singletons. As to this clone: Its antigen is unknown.

Study-level points and caveats: Cytomegalovirus status was reportedly diagnosed by the classifier with high sensitivity and specificity. V- and J-gene trimming of TCR beta was linked (in a later analysis) to a missense DCLRE1C variant. A later analysis revealed that TCR association rates differed between HLA loci, peaking at DRB1 and bottoming out at HLA-C. Reports state that TCR beta sequences accurately predicted most subjects' HLA-A and HLA-B alleles.

Germline V gives CDR1 ENHRY, CDR2 SYGVKD. V dropped 0 bases and J dropped 0; count of bases not matched to a gene: 0. The CDR3 length is 15 residues. This clonotype was sampled from a man over 45 in good health and CMV-seropositive. The specimen sequenced was PBMCs. V gene TRBV10-3 combines with J gene TRBJ2-5, with 8 bases that match TRBD1. The DNA for the CDR3 is TGTGCCATCAGTGAGTCGGGACAGGACCAAGAGACCCAGTACTTC. It specifies CAISESGQDQETQYF.